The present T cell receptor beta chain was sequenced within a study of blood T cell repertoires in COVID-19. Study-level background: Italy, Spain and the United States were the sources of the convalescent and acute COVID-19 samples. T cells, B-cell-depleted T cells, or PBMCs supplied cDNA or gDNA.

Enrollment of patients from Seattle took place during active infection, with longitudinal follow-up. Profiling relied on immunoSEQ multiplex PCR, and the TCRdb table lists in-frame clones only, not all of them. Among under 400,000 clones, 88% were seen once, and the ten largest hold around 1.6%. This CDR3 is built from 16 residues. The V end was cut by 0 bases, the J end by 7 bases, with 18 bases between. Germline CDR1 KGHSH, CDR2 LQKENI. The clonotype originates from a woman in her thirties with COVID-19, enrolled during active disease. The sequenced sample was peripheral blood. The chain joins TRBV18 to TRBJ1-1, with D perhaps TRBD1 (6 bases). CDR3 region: CASSPPGTPKPYEAFF. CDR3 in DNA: TGTGCCAGCTCACCACCAGGGACACCAAAGCCCTATGAAGCTTTCTTT.